The source of this T cell receptor beta chain is a study of shared clonotypes between healthy human individuals. In the naive CD8 group, cells lacked CD45RO and were positively selected for CCR7, so terminally differentiated effector memory CD45RA+ cells were left out. As concerns this clone: Its specificity is unknown.

Profiling relied on immunoSEQ multiplex PCR, and the TCRdb table lists in-frame clones only, not all of them. The data contain hundreds of thousands of clones, roughly 94% of them seen just once; the ten biggest clones take up about 24%. The CDR3 runs 16 residues. V dropped 2 bases and J dropped 2; count of bases not matched to a gene: 3. The germline CDR1 and CDR2 sequences are MDHEN and SYDVKM. Findings of the study overall: Expectations were that clonotype sharing among donors would be affected by sequencing depth.

This TCR was recovered from a man in his thirties or forties in good health. This chain links TRBV28 with TRBJ2-1; 10 nucleotides match TRBD2. The specimen sequenced was naive CD8+ T cells sorted from blood. CDR3 protein: CASSLRTSGTYNEQFF. DNA of the CDR3: TGTGCCAGCAGTTTAAGAACTAGCGGGACCTACAATGAGCAGTTCTTC.